This T cell receptor (beta chain) was sequenced in a study of CD8+ T cells in alopecia areata. Study results and caveats: Relative to mice, TCR sharing across patients was less clear, a difference possibly HLA-related. There were many expanded lesional clones persisting in scalp and blood during tofacitinib.

The treatment here: oral pan-JAK inhibitor, 5-10 mg twice daily. Extracted from the samples, RNA was reverse transcribed into cDNA to serve as the sequencing template. Only in-frame clones appear in the TCRdb table, and some are missing; sequencing was by immunoSEQ multiplex PCR. Among approximately 200,000 clones, more than 55% were seen once, and the ten largest hold around 3.2%. Regarding this clone: Its antigen remains unidentified.

The CDR3 spans 12 residues. Germline V gene data show CDR1 as SGHTA and CDR2 as FQGNSA. The V end was cut by 5 bases, the J end by 7 bases, with 11 bases between. The TCR sequence derives from a human donor with alopecia areata. The rearrangement links TRBV7-2 to TRBJ2-5, with a possible D match to TRBD1 (7 bases). The sample consisted of CD4+ T cells sorted from blood, taken at week 4, from a patient treated with tofacitinib. In nucleotides, the CDR3 is TGTGCCAGCAGCATGCAGGGGGGGACCCAGTACTTC. Encoded protein: CASSMQGGTQYF.